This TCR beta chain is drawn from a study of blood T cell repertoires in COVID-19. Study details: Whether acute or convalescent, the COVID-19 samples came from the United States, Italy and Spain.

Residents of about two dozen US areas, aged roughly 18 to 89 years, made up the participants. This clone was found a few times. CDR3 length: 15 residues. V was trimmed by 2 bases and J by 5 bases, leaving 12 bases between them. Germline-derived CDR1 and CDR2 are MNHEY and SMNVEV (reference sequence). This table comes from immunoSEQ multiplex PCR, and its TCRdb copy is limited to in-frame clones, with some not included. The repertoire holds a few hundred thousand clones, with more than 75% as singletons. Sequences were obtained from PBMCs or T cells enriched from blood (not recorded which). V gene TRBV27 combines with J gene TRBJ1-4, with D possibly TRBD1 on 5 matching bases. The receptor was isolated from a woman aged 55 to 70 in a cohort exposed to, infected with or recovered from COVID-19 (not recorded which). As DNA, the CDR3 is TGTGCCAGCAGTTTAGGGTGGCAGGGCAATGAAAAACTGTTTTTT. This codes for CASSLGWQGNEKLFF.